This T cell receptor beta chain appears in the sequencing data of a study of T cell changes during pregnancy in multiple sclerosis. This CDR3 has 14 amino acids. V shed 1 base, J shed 7 bases, and the junction held 3 bases outside the gene matches. Germline CDR1 reads SEHNR; CDR2 reads FQNEAQ (reference sequence). Method: immunoSEQ multiplex PCR; TCRdb's copy keeps in-frame clones and lacks some. The table has tens of thousands of clones, about nine tenths seen once. This sequence originates from a female donor in good health, enrolled as a control in a pregnancy study. The sequences come from peripheral blood, collected in the third trimester of pregnancy. The gene calls are TRBV7-9 and TRBJ1-4, with 7 bases lining up with TRBD1. The CDR3 DNA sequence: TGTGCCAGCAGCTTAGGACAGGGTGGTGAAAAACTGTTTTTT. Protein product: CASSLGQGGEKLFF.